Listed below are T cell receptor beta chains from one sample, sequenced in a study of breast tumors, draining lymph nodes, adjacent tissues. In TCRdb, the multiplex PCR reads were re-called with MiXCR into one record per CDR3 protein. The sample holds fewer than 300,000 distinct CDR3 sequences, about 32% seen once. What was sequenced was axillary lymph node tissue. The source of these receptors is a female donor with breast cancer. Some clones in this sample may be carry-over from other donors' samples. Both conserved end residues are part of each CDR3. A D gene is named only where the DNA matches it firmly. Expanded clones get a size class; other rows say once, few or many, or leave the size out.

j_gene | v_gene | abundance | len | d_gene | CDR3nt | CDR3aa
TRBJ2-1 | TRBV5-4 | many | 15 | TRBD2 | TGTGCCAGCCGTCGGACTAGCGGGAGGTCCGATGAGCAGTTCTTC | CASRRTSGRSDEQFF
TRBJ2-3 | TRBV14 | many | 16 | TRBD2 | TGTGCCAGCAGCCAAGGACTAGCGGGACCCACAGATACGCAGTATTTT | CASSQGLAGPTDTQYF
TRBJ2-5 | TRBV7-9 | many | 17 | TRBD2 | TGTGCCAGCAGCTTAACCCCCGTGGGGAGGGGTTCAGAGACCCAGTACTTC | CASSLTPVGRGSETQYF
TRBJ2-5 | TRBV9 | many | 15 | NA | TGTGCCAGCAGCTTTTCTGGGGGGCGCGTCGAGACCCAGTACTTC | CASSFSGGRVETQYF
TRBJ2-1 | TRBV20-1 | many | 17 | TRBD2 | TGCAGTGCTAGAAGTTCCGGTTGGACTAGCGGGCATAATGAGCAGTTCTTC | CSARSSGWTSGHNEQFF
TRBJ2-5 | TRBV4-1 | many | 15 | TRBD2 | TGCGCCAGCAGCCAAGATTGGCGGGAGTCAGAGACCCAGTACTTC | CASSQDWRESETQYF
TRBJ1-6 | TRBV3-1 | many | 13 | NA | TGTGCCAGCAGCCCCTCAGCGAATTCACCCCTCCACTTT | CASSPSANSPLHF
TRBJ2-7 | TRBV7-2 | NA | 16 | NA | TGTGTCAGCAGCTTGAGGGCGGGAATTGTCGCCTGCGAGCAGTACTTC | CVSSLRAGIVACEQYF
TRBJ2-3 | TRBV20-1 | NA | 15 | TRBD2 | TGCAGTGCTCGGACTAGCGGGGGCGGCACAGATACGCAGTATTTT | CSARTSGGGTDTQYF
TRBJ2-1 | TRBV11-1 | NA | 14 | TRBD2 | TGTGCCAGCAGCCTAGCGGGGGGGCCGGATAAGCAGTTCTTC | CASSLAGGPDKQFF
TRBJ1-1 | TRBV2 | few | 15 | NA | TGTGCCAGCAGTCCAGGTAAGGGGCGGAGAGGTGAAGCTTTCTTT | CASSPGKGRRGEAFF
TRBJ2-1 | TRBV10-3 | many | 16 | TRBD2 | TGTGCCATCAGAGGACTAGCGGGAGACTCCTACAATGAGCAGTTCTTC | CAIRGLAGDSYNEQFF
TRBJ2-1 | TRBV14 | many | 13 | NA | TGTGCCAGCAGCCAAGTCCGAGGGAGTGAGCAGTTCTTC | CASSQVRGSEQFF
TRBJ2-5 | TRBV6-1 | few | 15 | NA | TGTGCCAGCAGTCAAGCGAGGGGACAAACGGGGACCCAGTACTTC | CASSQARGQTGTQYF
TRBJ1-2 | TRBV6-5 | many | 15 | TRBD1 | TGTGCCAGCAGTTACGGCAGGGGGGAGGACTATGGCTACACCTTC | CASSYGRGEDYGYTF
TRBJ1-1 | TRBV2 | many | 14 | NA | TGTGCCAGCAGAGCAGCTTACTCGAACACTGAAGCTTTCTTT | CASRAAYSNTEAFF
TRBJ2-5 | TRBV6-6 | many | 12 | NA | TGTGCCAGCAGTCACTCGGGAGAGACCCAGTACTTC | CASSHSGETQYF